These 6 T cell receptor beta chains came from one sample sequenced in a study of cytomegalovirus exposure and HLA in healthy donors. The primer mix had 60 Vbeta and 13 Jbeta primers. The protocol was immunoSEQ multiplex PCR, while the TCRdb copy is restricted to in-frame clones and leaves out a portion. The repertoire holds approximately 150,000 clones, with over 55% as singletons. The sequenced material came from PBMCs. These receptors all come from a man in his forties in good health and CMV-seronegative.

The rearrangement links TRBV7-9 to TRBJ1-1, with 7 positions matching TRBD1. The CDR3 is made up of 18 amino acids. Germline CDR1 SEHNR, CDR2 FQNEAQ (reference sequence). The V and J ends lost 6 bases and 3 bases, in that order; junction bases with no gene match: 19. Here the CDR3 reads CASSPQGYGAIRYTEAFF. CDR3 sequence (DNA): TGTGCCAGCAGTCCACAGGGGTACGGCGCGATCCGGTACACTGAAGCTTTCTTT.

The chain joins TRBV5-1 to TRBJ2-7, with TRBD1 matching 9 bases. Per germline, CDR1 SGHRS and CDR2 YFSETQ. This CDR3 has 16 amino acids. With V trimmed by 2 bases and J by 2 bases, 8 bases remained unmatched. The CDR3 DNA reads TGCGCCAGCAGCTTAGCGGGACAGGGTAGGGCCTACGAGCAGTACTTC. Its translation is CASSLAGQGRAYEQYF. Based on the CDR3 plus reference TRBV5-1 and TRBJ2-7, the full variable domain is KAGVTQTPRYLIKTRGQQVTLSCSPISGHRSVSWYQQTPGQGLQFLFEYFSETQRNKGNFPGRFSGRQFSNSRSEMNVSTLELGDSALYLCASSLAGQGRAYEQYFGPGTRLTVT.

This chain links TRBV7-2 with TRBJ2-3; 8 nucleotides line up with TRBD2. Per germline, CDR1 SGHTA and CDR2 FQGNSA. This CDR3 is built from 15 residues. V was pared by 2 bases and J by 1 base, with 2 bases of the junction left unmatched. CDR3 amino acids: CASSLQAGGTDTQYF. The DNA of the CDR3 is TGTGCCAGCAGCTTACAAGCGGGGGGCACAGATACGCAGTATTTT.

A remark on this clone: One end of the junction is discordant with germline, which a read error may explain. The rearrangement joins TRBV7-9 to TRBJ2-2; 8 bases match TRBD2. The length of the CDR3 is 16 residues. Germline CDR1 reads SEHNR; CDR2 reads FQNEAQ (reference sequence). The CDR3 region has the DNA TGTTCCAGCAGATTCGCCGGGGGGGGGCGGACCGGGGAGCTGTTTTTT. Its translation: CSSRFAGGGRTGELFF.

The CDR3 region is CASSETPSSYEQYF. CDR3 DNA sequence: TGTGCCAGCAGTGAAACCCCGAGCTCCTACGAGCAGTACTTC. The V gene is TRBV2, the J gene TRBJ2-7; D remains unclear. V lost 2 bases, J lost 0 bases, and 8 bases lay in between. Germline CDR1 reads SNHLY; CDR2 reads FYNNEI. The CDR3 consists of 14 residues. Combining the CDR3 with reference TRBV2 and TRBJ2-7 gives the whole variable domain EPEVTQTPSHQVTQMGQEVILRCVPISNHLYFYWYRQILGQKVEFLVSFYNNEISEKSEIFDDQFSVERPDGSNFTLKIRSTKLEDSAMYFCASSETPSSYEQYFGPGTRLTVT.

The chain couples TRBV11-2 to TRBJ2-2; D not resolved. The CDR3 contains 12 residues. Trimming stripped 4 bases from V and 4 bases from J, with 4 bases between. Germline V gene lookup returns CDR1 SGHAT and CDR2 FQNNGV. This chain's CDR3 is CASSSGTGELFF. The CDR3, as DNA: TGTGCCAGCAGCTCCGGCACCGGGGAGCTGTTTTTT.